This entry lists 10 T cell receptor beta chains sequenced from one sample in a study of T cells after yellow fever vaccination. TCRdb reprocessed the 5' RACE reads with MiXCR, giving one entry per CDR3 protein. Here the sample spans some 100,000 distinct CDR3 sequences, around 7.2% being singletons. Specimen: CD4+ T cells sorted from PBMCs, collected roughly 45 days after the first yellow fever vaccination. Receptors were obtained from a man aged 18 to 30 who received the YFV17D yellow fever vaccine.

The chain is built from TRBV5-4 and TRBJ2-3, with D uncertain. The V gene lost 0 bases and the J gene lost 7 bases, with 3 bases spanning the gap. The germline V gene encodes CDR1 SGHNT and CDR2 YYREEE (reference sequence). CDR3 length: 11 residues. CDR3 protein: CASSLEYTQYF. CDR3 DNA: TGTGCCAGCAGCTTGGAATATACGCAGTATTTT.

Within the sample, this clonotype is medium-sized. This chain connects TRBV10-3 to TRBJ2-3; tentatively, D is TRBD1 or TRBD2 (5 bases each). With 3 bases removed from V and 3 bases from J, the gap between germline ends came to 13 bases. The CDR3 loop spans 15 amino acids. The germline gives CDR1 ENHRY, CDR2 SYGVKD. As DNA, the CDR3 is TGTGCCATCAGTGACCCCGGGACCCGAACAGATACGCAGTATTTT. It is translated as CAISDPGTRTDTQYF.

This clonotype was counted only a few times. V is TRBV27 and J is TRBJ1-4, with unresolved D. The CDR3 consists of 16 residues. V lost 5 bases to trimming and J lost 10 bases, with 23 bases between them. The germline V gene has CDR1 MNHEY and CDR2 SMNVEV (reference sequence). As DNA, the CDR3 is TGTGCCAGCAGTCCACCTGCCGGGAGCGGGGTCGGAAAACTGTTTTTT. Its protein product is CASSPPAGSGVGKLFF.

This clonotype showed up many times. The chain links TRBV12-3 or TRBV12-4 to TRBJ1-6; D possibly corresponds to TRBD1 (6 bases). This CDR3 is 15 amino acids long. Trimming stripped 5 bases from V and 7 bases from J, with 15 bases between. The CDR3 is CASSIPRGRNSPLHF. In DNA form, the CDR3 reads TGTGCCAGCAGTATTCCTAGGGGGAGGAATTCACCCCTCCACTTT.

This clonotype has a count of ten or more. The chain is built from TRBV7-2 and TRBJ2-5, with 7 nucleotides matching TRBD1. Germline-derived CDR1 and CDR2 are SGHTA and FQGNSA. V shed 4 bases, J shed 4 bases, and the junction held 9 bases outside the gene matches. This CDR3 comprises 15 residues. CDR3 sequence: CASSYQGVVRETQYF. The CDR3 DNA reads TGTGCCAGCAGCTACCAGGGGGTAGTTAGAGAGACCCAGTACTTC.

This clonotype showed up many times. CDR3 DNA sequence: TGTGCCAGCAGCCAAGAGCTGGGGGCCAACGTCCTGACTTTC. This codes for CASSQELGANVLTF. V usage is TRBV14 and J usage is TRBJ2-6; no clear D. The CDR3 runs 14 residues. Germline V lookup: CDR1 SGHDN, CDR2 FVKESK. With 0 bases removed from V and 4 bases from J, the gap between germline ends came to 4 bases.

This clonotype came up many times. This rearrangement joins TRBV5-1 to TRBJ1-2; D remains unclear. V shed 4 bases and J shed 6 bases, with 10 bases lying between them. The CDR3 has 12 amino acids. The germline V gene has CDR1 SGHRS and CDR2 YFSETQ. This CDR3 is CASSRGEDGYTF. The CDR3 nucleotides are TGCGCCAGCAGCCGAGGTGAGGATGGCTACACCTTC.

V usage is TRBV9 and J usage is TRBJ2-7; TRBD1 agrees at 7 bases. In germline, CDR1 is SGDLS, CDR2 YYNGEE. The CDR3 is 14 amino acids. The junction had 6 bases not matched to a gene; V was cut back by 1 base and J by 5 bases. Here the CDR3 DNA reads TGTGCCAGCAGCGTACCCCCAGGGGGACACGAGCAGTACGTC. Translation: CASSVPPGGHEQYV.

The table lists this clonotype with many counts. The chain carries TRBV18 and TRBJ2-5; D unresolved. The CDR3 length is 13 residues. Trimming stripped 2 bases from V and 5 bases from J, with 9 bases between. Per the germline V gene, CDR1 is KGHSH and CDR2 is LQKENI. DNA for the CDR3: TGTGCCAGCTCACCATTAAGTCAGGAGACCCAGTACTTC. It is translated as CASSPLSQETQYF.

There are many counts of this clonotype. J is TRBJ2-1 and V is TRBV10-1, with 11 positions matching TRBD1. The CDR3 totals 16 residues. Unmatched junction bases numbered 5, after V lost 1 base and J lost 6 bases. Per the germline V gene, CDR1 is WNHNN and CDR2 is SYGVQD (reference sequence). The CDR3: CASSEFPGTGGNEQFF. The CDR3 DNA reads TGCGCCAGCAGTGAGTTCCCTGGGACAGGGGGCAATGAGCAGTTCTTC.